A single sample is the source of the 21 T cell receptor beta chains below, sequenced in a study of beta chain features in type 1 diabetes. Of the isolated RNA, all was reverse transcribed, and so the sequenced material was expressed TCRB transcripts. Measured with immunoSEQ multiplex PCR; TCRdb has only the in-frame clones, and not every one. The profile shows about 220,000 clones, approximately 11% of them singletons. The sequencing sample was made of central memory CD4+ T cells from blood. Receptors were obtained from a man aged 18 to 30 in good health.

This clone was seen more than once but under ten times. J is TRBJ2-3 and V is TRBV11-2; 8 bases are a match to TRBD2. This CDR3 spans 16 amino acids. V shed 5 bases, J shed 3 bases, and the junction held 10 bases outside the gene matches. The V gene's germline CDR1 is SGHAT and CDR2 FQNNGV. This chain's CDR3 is CASSPWTSWGTDTQYF. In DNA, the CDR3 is TGTGCCAGCAGCCCCTGGACTAGCTGGGGAACAGATACGCAGTATTTT.

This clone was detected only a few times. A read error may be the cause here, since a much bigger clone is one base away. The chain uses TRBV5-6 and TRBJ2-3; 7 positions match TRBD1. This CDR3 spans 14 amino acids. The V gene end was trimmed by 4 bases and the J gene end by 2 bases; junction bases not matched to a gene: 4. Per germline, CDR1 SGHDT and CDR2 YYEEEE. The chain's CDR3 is CASSRGQATDTQYF. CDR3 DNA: TGTGCCAGCAGCCGCGGACAGGCCACAGATACGCAGTATTTT.

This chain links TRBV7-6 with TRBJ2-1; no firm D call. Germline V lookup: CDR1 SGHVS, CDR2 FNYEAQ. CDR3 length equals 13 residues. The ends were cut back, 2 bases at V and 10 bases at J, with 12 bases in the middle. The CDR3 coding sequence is TGTGCCAGCAGCTTAAGTGCAGCCCGGGAGCAGTTCTTC. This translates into CASSLSAAREQFF.

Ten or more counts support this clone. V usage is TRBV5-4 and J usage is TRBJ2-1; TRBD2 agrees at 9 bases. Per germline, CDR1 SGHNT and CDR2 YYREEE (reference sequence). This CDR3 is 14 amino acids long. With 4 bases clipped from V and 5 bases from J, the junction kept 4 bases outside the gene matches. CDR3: CASSGSSGNNEQFF. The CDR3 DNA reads TGTGCCAGCAGCGGATCTAGCGGGAACAATGAGCAGTTCTTC.

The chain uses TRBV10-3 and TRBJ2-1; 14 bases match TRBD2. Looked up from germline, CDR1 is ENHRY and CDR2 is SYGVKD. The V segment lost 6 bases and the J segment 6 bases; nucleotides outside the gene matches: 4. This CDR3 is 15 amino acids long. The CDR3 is CAISGGLAGGNEQFF. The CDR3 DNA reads TGTGCCATCAGCGGTGGACTAGCGGGAGGCAATGAGCAGTTCTTC.

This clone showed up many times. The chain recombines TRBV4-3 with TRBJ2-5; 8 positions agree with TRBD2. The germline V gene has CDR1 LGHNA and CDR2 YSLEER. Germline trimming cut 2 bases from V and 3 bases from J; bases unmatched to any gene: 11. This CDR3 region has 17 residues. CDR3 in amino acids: CASSQRGSGRREETQYF. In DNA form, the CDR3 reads TGCGCCAGCAGCCAAAGGGGGAGCGGGAGAAGGGAAGAGACCCAGTACTTC.

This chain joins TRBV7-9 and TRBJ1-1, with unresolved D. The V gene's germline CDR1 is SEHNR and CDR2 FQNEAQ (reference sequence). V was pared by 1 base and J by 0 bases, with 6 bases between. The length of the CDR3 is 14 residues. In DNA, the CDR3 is TGTGCCAGCAGCTTAGTACCTATGAACACTGAAGCTTTCTTT. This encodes CASSLVPMNTEAFF.

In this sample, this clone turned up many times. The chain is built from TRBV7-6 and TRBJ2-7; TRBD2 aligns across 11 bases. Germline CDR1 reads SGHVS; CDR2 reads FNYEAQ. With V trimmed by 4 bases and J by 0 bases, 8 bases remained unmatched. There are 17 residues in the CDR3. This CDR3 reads CASSSGLAEPSSYEQYF. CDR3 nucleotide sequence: TGTGCCAGCAGCTCGGGACTAGCGGAGCCGAGCTCCTACGAGCAGTACTTC. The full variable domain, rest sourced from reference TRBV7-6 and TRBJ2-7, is GAGVSQSPRYKVTKRGQDVALRCDPISGHVSLYWYRQALGQGPEFLTYFNYEAQQDKSGLPNDRFSAERPEGSISTLTIQRTEQRDSAMYRCASSSGLAEPSSYEQYFGPGTRLTVT.

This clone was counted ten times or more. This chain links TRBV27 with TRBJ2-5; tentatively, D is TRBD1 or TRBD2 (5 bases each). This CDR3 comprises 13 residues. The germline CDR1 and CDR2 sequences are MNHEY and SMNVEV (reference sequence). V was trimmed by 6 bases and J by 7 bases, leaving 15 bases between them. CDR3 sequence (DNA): TGTGCCAGCAGAGCCGGGACCGCTGGGACCCAGTACTTC. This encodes CASRAGTAGTQYF.

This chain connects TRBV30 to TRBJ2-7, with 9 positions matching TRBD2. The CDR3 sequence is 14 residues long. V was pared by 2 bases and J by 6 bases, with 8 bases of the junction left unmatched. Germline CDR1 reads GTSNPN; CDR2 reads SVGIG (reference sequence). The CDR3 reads CAWSKGLASLEQYF. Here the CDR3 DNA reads TGTGCCTGGAGTAAAGGACTAGCGAGTCTCGAGCAGTACTTC.

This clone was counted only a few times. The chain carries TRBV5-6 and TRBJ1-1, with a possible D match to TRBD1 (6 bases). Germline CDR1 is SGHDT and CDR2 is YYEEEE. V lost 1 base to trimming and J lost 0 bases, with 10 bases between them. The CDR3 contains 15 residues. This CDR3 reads CASSLPGVMNTEAFF. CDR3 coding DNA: TGTGCCAGCAGCTTGCCAGGGGTTATGAACACTGAAGCTTTCTTT.

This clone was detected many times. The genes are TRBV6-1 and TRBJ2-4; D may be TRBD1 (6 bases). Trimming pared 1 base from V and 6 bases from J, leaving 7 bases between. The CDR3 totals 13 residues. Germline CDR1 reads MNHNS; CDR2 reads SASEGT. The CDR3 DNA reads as TGTGCCAGCAGTGAAGAACAGGGAAACATTCAGTACTTC. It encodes CASSEEQGNIQYF.

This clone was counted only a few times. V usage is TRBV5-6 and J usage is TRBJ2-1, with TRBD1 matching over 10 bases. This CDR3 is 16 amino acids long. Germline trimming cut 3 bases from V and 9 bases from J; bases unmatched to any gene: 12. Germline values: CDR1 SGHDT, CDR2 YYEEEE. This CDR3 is CASSWETGGLHTEQFF. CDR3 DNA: TGTGCCAGCAGCTGGGAGACAGGGGGCCTACACACTGAGCAGTTCTTC.

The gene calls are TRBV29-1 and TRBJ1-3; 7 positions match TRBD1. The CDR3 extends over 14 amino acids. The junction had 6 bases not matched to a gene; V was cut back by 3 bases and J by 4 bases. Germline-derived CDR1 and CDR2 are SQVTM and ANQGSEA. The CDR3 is CSVDDRVGGNTIYF. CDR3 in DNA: TGCAGCGTTGACGACAGGGTAGGCGGAAACACCATATATTTT.

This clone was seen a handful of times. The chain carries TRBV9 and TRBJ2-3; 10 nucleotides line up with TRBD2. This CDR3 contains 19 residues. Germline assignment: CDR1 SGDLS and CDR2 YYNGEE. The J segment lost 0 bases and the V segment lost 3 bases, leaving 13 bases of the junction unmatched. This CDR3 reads CASSARAWTSGGSTDTQYF. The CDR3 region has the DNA TGTGCCAGCAGCGCGAGAGCGTGGACTAGCGGAGGCAGCACAGATACGCAGTATTTT. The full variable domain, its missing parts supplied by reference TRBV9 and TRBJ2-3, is DSGVTQTPKHLITATGQRVTLRCSPRSGDLSVYWYQQSLDQGLQFLIQYYNGEERAKGNILERFSAQQFPDLHSELNLSSLELGDSALYFCASSARAWTSGGSTDTQYFGPGTRLTVL.

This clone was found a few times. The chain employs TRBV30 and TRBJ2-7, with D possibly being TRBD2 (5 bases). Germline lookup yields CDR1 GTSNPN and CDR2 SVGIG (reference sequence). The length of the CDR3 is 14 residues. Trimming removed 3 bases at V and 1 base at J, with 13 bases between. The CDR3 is CAWSAQAGSYEQYF. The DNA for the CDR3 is TGTGCCTGGAGCGCCCAGGCGGGTTCCTACGAGCAGTACTTC.

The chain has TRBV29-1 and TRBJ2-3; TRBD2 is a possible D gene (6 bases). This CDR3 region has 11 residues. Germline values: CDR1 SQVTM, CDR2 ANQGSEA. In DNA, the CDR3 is TGCGGTCGGGAGTGTAAAGATACGCAGTATTTT. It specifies CGRECKDTQYF.

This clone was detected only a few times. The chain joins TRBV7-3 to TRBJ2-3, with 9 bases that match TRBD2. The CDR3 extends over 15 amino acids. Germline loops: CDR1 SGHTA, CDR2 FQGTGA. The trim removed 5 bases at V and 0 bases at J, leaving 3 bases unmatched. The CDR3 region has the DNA TGTGCCAGCAGCCGGCGGGAGGGTAGCACAGATACGCAGTATTTT. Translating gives CASSRREGSTDTQYF.

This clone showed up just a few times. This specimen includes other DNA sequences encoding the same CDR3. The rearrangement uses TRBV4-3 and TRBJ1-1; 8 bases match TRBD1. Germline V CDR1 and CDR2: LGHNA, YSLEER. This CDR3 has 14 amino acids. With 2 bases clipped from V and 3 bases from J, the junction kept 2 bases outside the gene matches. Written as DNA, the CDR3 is TGCGCCAGCAGCCAACCGGACAGGGACACTGAAGCTTTCTTT. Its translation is CASSQPDRDTEAFF.

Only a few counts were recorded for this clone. The CDR3 nucleotides read TGTGCCAGCTCACCCCAGCAAAGAGACAATGAGCAGTTCTTC. Amino acid sequence: CASSPQQRDNEQFF. The chain employs TRBV18 and TRBJ2-1; D remains unclear. The CDR3 extends over 14 amino acids. Trimming cost V 3 bases and J 5 bases, with 11 bases left between them. Germline V gene data show CDR1 as KGHSH and CDR2 as LQKENI.

The CDR3 DNA follows: TGTGCCAGTAGTGTCCGGACAGGGTTCACAGATACGCAGTATTTT. It specifies CASSVRTGFTDTQYF. V gene TRBV19 combines with J gene TRBJ2-3; 8 nucleotides match TRBD1. J gave up 2 bases and V 5 bases, and 6 bases lay outside the gene matches. The CDR3 runs 15 residues. Germline V gene data show CDR1 as LNHDA and CDR2 as SQIVND (reference sequence).